This T cell receptor beta chain was captured in a study of technical replicates of blood from several donors. The protocol was immunoSEQ multiplex PCR, while the TCRdb copy is restricted to in-frame clones and leaves out a portion. The sample has about 78,000 clones, roughly 94% seen once; the top ten hold 0.25% to 0.3%. CDR3 length equals 16 residues. V lost 5 bases and J lost 6, with 17 bases in between. Germline-derived CDR1 and CDR2 are MNHEY and SMNVEV (reference sequence). Specimen: T cells isolated from PBMCs. This chain uses TRBV27 with TRBJ1-6, with a tentative D call TRBD1 (5 bases). The TCR was taken from a human donor in good health. The CDR3 sequence: CASSLLAGVGNSPLHF. For the CDR3, the DNA is TGTGCCAGCAGTCTTCTTGCGGGGGTGGGTAATTCACCCCTCCACTTT.